The next 11 T cell receptor beta chains were all read from a single sample in a study of cytomegalovirus exposure and HLA in healthy donors. PCR employed 60 Vbeta and 13 Jbeta primers. Data came from immunoSEQ multiplex PCR; TCRdb stores just in-frame clones and leaves some out. This table holds some 200,000 clones, 82% found once. The sequenced sample consisted of PBMCs. Every receptor here comes from a woman in her 50s in good health and CMV-seropositive.

There are a few counts of this clone. The chain links TRBV11-1 to TRBJ2-5; 7 bases are shared with TRBD2. V shed 3 bases and J 0 bases; nucleotides not matched to a gene: 4. Germline CDR1 reads SGHAT; CDR2 reads FQDESV (reference sequence). This CDR3 spans 15 amino acids. The CDR3 nucleotides are TGTGCCAGCAGCTTCCGCGGGAGTTACCAAGAGACCCAGTACTTC. It yields the protein CASSFRGSYQETQYF. The full variable domain, completed using reference TRBV11-1 and TRBJ2-5, is EAEVAQSPRYKITEKSQAVAFWCDPISGHATLYWYRQILGQGPELLVQFQDESVVDDSQLPKDRFSAERLKGVDSTLKIQPAELGDSAMYLCASSFRGSYQETQYFGPGTRLLVL.

The chain employs TRBV2 and TRBJ2-7; 7 bases are a match to TRBD1. CDR3 length equals 13 residues. Germline V lookup: CDR1 SNHLY, CDR2 FYNNEI. After removal of 10 bases from V and 7 bases from J, the junction contained 13 bases not matched to a gene. The CDR3 DNA sequence: TGTGCCATAGTAACGTGGACAGGCGATGAGCAGTACTTC. This sequence encodes CAIVTWTGDEQYF.

DNA for the CDR3: TGTGCCAGCAGCCGGGGGGGAGTGGGAAGAAACACCGGGGAGCTGTTTTTT. Encoded protein: CASSRGGVGRNTGELFF. The chain links TRBV5-4 to TRBJ2-2; 8 bases agree with TRBD2. Per germline, CDR1 SGHNT and CDR2 YYREEE (reference sequence). The CDR3 is 17 residues long. The J segment lost 2 bases and the V segment lost 4 bases, leaving 10 bases of the junction unmatched.

The CDR3 protein is CASSGGGSLYNEQFF. Here the CDR3 DNA reads TGTGCCAGCAGCGGCGGGGGGTCCCTCTACAATGAGCAGTTCTTC. The chain combines TRBV9 with TRBJ2-1, with 8 nucleotides matching TRBD2. The V gene end was trimmed by 3 bases and the J gene end by 3 bases; junction bases not matched to a gene: 5. The CDR3 consists of 15 residues. Looked up from germline, CDR1 is SGDLS and CDR2 is YYNGEE.

CDR3 nucleotides: TGTGCCAGCACTTTGGGTTGGACTAGCGGGAGCGAGCAGTTCTTC. Amino acids: CASTLGWTSGSEQFF. The chain links TRBV28 to TRBJ2-1; 13 nucleotides align to TRBD2. The CDR3 runs 15 residues. V gave up 7 bases and J gave up 10 bases; unmatched junction bases: 10. CDR1 is MDHEN and CDR2 is SYDVKM in the germline V gene.

This chain links TRBV7-9 with TRBJ2-1; D unclear. Germline lookup yields CDR1 SEHNR and CDR2 FQNEAQ (reference sequence). The CDR3 runs to 15 residues. The V and J ends lost 5 bases and 4 bases respectively, with 15 bases between them. CDR3 sequence reads: CASSQAHGPYNEQFF. CDR3 DNA: TGTGCCAGCAGCCAGGCGCACGGTCCGTACAATGAGCAGTTCTTC.

V is TRBV28 and J is TRBJ2-7, with 9 bases aligning to TRBD1. The CDR3 has 14 amino acids. CDR1 MDHEN and CDR2 SYDVKM come from the germline V gene. J was trimmed by 5 bases and V by 5 bases; bases with no gene match: 7. The CDR3 here is CASSPTGGRDEQYF. DNA of the CDR3: TGTGCCAGCAGTCCAACAGGGGGCAGGGACGAGCAGTACTTC. Full variable domain (rest looked up from reference TRBV28 and TRBJ2-7): DVKVTQSSRYLVKRTGEKVFLECVQDMDHENMFWYRQDPGLGLRLIYFSYDVKMKEKGDIPEGYSVSREKKERFSLILESASTNQTSMYLCASSPTGGRDEQYFGPGTRLTVT.

This sequence joins TRBV6-6 and TRBJ2-7; 9 bases fit TRBD1. Germline V gives CDR1 MNHNY, CDR2 SVGAGI (reference sequence). V lost 4 bases to trimming and J lost 5 bases; unmatched junction nucleotides: 12. The CDR3 is 16 amino acids. The CDR3 here is CASSSRPGQGAHEQYF. For the CDR3, the DNA is TGTGCCAGCAGTTCCCGCCCGGGACAGGGAGCCCACGAGCAGTACTTC.

The genes are TRBV2 and TRBJ1-5, with D possibly being TRBD1 (5 bases). CDR1 is SNHLY and CDR2 is FYNNEI in the germline V gene. The CDR3 is made up of 14 amino acids. V lost 6 bases, J lost 0 bases, and 9 bases lay in between. CDR3 in DNA: TGTGCCAGCAGCGGGGGAAGTAGCAATCAGCCCCAGCATTTT. This codes for CASSGGSSNQPQHF.

V and J are TRBV10-3 and TRBJ2-3; the match to TRBD2 covers 8 bases. V was clipped by 4 bases and J by 1 base; unmatched bases: 1. Per germline, CDR1 ENHRY and CDR2 SYGVKD. The CDR3 has 14 amino acids. The CDR3 region has the DNA TGTGCCATCAGTGGGGGACTAGGCACAGATACGCAGTATTTT. The encoded protein is CAISGGLGTDTQYF.

The table lists this clone with a few counts. The V gene is TRBV11-2, the J gene TRBJ1-4; 11 bases align to TRBD1. CDR3 length equals 17 residues. The germline gives CDR1 SGHAT, CDR2 FQNNGV. The J segment lost 5 bases and the V segment lost 4 bases, leaving 9 bases of the junction unmatched. CDR3 DNA sequence: TGTGCCAGCAGCTCCTGGACAGGGGGCGCTTGGAATGAAAAACTGTTTTTT. Translating gives CASSSWTGGAWNEKLFF.